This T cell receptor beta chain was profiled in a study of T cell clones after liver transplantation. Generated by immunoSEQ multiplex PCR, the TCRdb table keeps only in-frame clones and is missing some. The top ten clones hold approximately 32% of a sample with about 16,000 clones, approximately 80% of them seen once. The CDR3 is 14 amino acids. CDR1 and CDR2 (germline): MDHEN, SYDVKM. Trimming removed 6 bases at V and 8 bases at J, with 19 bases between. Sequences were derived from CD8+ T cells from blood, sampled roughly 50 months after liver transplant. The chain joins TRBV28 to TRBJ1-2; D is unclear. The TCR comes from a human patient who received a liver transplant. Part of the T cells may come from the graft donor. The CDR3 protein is CASRHPDIPTGYTF. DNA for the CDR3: TGTGCCAGCAGGCATCCAGATATCCCGACCGGCTACACCTTC.